This entry concerns a single T cell receptor (beta chain). This specimen comes from a study of blood T cell repertoires in COVID-19. This table comes from immunoSEQ multiplex PCR, and its TCRdb copy is limited to in-frame clones, with some not included. The table shows over 95,000 clones, with about 88% occurring only once. The trim removed 4 bases at V and 5 bases at J, leaving 10 bases unmatched. The CDR3 runs to 17 residues. The germline CDR1 and CDR2 sequences are MDHEN and SYDVKM. The chain recombines TRBV28 with TRBJ2-7; 14 bases fit TRBD2. This TCR derives from a woman between 70 and 85 years old who had recovered from COVID-19. The specimen sequenced was peripheral blood. CDR3 amino acids: CASSSPGLAGAFDEQYF. The CDR3 DNA follows: TGTGCCAGCAGTTCCCCGGGACTAGCGGGAGCGTTTGACGAGCAGTACTTC.